These 24 T cell receptor beta chains originate from one sample sequenced in a study of T cell responses to AZD1222 COVID-19 vaccine. Assay used: immunoSEQ multiplex PCR; TCRdb lists only in-frame clones, some missing. The table has around 150,000 clones, around 90% seen once. Sequencing was performed on peripheral blood, taken 28 days after the second AZD1222 dose. These receptors all come from an adult who received the AZD1222 COVID-19 vaccine.

The chain couples TRBV11-2 to TRBJ2-5; TRBD2 is a possible D gene (7 bases). CDR1 and CDR2 from the germline V gene are SGHAT and FQNNGV. V was trimmed by 1 base and J by 4 bases, leaving 13 bases between them. CDR3 size: 15 residues. CDR3 region: CASSLVGGARETQYF. The CDR3 DNA is TGTGCCAGCAGCTTAGTTGGGGGGGCGCGAGAGACCCAGTACTTC.

This rearrangement joins TRBV14 to TRBJ1-1; D may be TRBD1 (5 bases). Trimming pared 1 base from V and 5 bases from J, leaving 8 bases between. In germline, CDR1 is SGHDN, CDR2 FVKESK. The CDR3 loop spans 13 amino acids. CDR3 in DNA: TGTGCCAGCAGCCAAGGGGGACGGACTGAAGCTTTCTTT. It is translated as CASSQGGRTEAFF. Supplemented by reference TRBV14 and TRBJ1-1, the full variable domain reads EAGVTQFPSHSVIEKGQTVTLRCDPISGHDNLYWYRRVMGKEIKFLLHFVKESKQDESGMPNNRFLAERTGGTYSTLKVQPAELEDSGVYFCASSQGGRTEAFFGQGTRLTVV.

This chain links TRBV4-2 with TRBJ1-2; the D gene is possibly TRBD1 (5 bases). Germline-derived CDR1 and CDR2 are LGHNA and YNFKEQ. The germline V and J ends were trimmed by 0 bases and 7 bases, with 15 bases remaining between them. This CDR3 is built from 15 residues. CDR3 in amino acids: CASSQDPGVGRGYTF. The CDR3 nucleotides are TGTGCCAGCAGCCAAGATCCGGGGGTTGGGCGTGGCTACACCTTC.

The chain combines TRBV2 with TRBJ1-4; D uncertain. Deletions cut 8 bases from V and 0 bases from J, with 16 bases between. The germline CDR1 and CDR2 sequences are SNHLY and FYNNEI. The CDR3 runs 16 residues. The CDR3 DNA reads TGTGCCAGCGGAGGCTTGAACAGTGCAACTAATGAAAAACTGTTTTTT. Protein sequence: CASGGLNSATNEKLFF.

The rearrangement links TRBV5-6 to TRBJ1-5, with 9 bases lining up with TRBD1. The CDR3 has 17 residues. Germline V gene sequence: CDR1 SGHDT, CDR2 YYEEEE. After removal of 2 bases from V and 2 bases from J, the junction contained 8 bases not matched to a gene. In nucleotides, the CDR3 is TGTGCCAGCAGCTTTGGGACGGGACAGGGAGGCAATCAGCCCCAGCATTTT. Its protein is CASSFGTGQGGNQPQHF.

This chain connects TRBV12-3 or TRBV12-4 to TRBJ1-2, with 7 nucleotides matching TRBD1. Trimming took 3 bases from V and 6 from J; bases not matched to a gene: 1. The CDR3 is made up of 12 amino acids. In DNA, the CDR3 is TGTGCCAGCAGTTTCAGGGGGGATGGCTACACCTTC. Encoded protein: CASSFRGDGYTF.

V and J are TRBV30 and TRBJ1-4; D call uncertain. Germline V gene lookup returns CDR1 GTSNPN and CDR2 SVGIG (reference sequence). CDR3 length: 13 residues. Deletions cut 2 bases from V and 5 bases from J, with 9 bases between. Here the CDR3 DNA reads TGTGCCTGGAGTTTGGGGAGAAATGAAAAACTGTTTTTT. This encodes CAWSLGRNEKLFF.

This clone was detected once. This chain connects TRBV27 to TRBJ2-5; 7 bases line up with TRBD1. The germline gives CDR1 MNHEY, CDR2 SMNVEV (reference sequence). The V gene end was trimmed by 4 bases and the J gene end by 2 bases; junction bases not matched to a gene: 7. The CDR3 totals 15 residues. For the CDR3, the DNA is TGTGCCAGCAGTTGGACAGGTAGAAGACAAGAGACCCAGTACTTC. Translated: CASSWTGRRQETQYF.

This rearrangement joins TRBV5-4 to TRBJ2-7; 8 bases are a match to TRBD2. The length of the CDR3 is 16 residues. The ends lost 4 bases at V and 7 bases at J; junction bases unmatched: 16. Germline V gene sequence: CDR1 SGHNT, CDR2 YYREEE (reference sequence). CDR3 residues: CASSLGLANPRGEQYF. CDR3 DNA: TGTGCCAGCAGCCTCGGACTAGCCAACCCCCGGGGGGAGCAGTACTTC.

The CDR3 coding sequence is TGTGCCAGCAGTTACTCGGTACAGGGGACAGATACGCAGTATTTT. Translated: CASSYSVQGTDTQYF. The V gene is TRBV6-5, the J gene TRBJ2-3, with 7 nucleotides matching TRBD1. V lost 0 bases to trimming and J lost 3 bases; unmatched junction nucleotides: 3. Germline values: CDR1 MNHEY, CDR2 SVGAGI. CDR3 length equals 15 residues.

The V call is TRBV7-9, the J call TRBJ1-2, with a possible D match to TRBD1 (6 bases). The CDR3 extends over 15 amino acids. V lost 3 bases, J lost 5 bases, and 16 bases lay in between. Germline V gene data show CDR1 as SEHNR and CDR2 as FQNEAQ (reference sequence). The CDR3: CASSLGSGVMYGYTF. The CDR3 DNA follows: TGTGCCAGCAGCTTGGGATCAGGGGTGATGTATGGCTACACCTTC.

The table lists this clone with a count of one. The gene calls are TRBV7-9 and TRBJ2-5; D possibly corresponds to TRBD1 (6 bases). The CDR3 is made up of 14 amino acids. CDR1 and CDR2 from the germline V gene are SEHNR and FQNEAQ (reference sequence). V was clipped by 3 bases and J by 5 bases, with 13 bases between them. For the CDR3, the DNA is TGTGCCAGCAGCTTTTGGGACAAAGGGGAGACCCAGTACTTC. It yields the protein CASSFWDKGETQYF. Variable domain in full (rest from reference TRBV7-9 and TRBJ2-5): DTGVSQNPRHKITKRGQNVTFRCDPISEHNRLYWYRQTLGQGPEFLTYFQNEAQLEKSRLLSDRFSAERPKGSFSTLEIQRTEQGDSAMYLCASSFWDKGETQYFGPGTRLLVL.

V and J are TRBV6-2 or TRBV6-3 and TRBJ1-4; TRBD1 agrees at 7 bases. This CDR3 has 18 residues. Germline lookup yields CDR1 MNHEY and CDR2 SVGEGT. The trim removed 0 bases at V and 1 base at J, leaving 8 bases unmatched. The CDR3 here is CASSYSRTGALTNEKLFF. The CDR3 DNA reads TGTGCCAGCAGTTACTCCCGGACAGGAGCCCTAACTAATGAAAAACTGTTTTTT.

The V call is TRBV5-4, the J call TRBJ2-5; 7 bases match TRBD2. The CDR3 sequence is 14 residues long. V lost 0 bases, J lost 3 bases, and 2 bases stayed unmatched. The germline gives CDR1 SGHNT, CDR2 YYREEE (reference sequence). The CDR3 sequence: CASSLGGGEETQYF. The CDR3 nucleotides are TGTGCCAGCAGCTTGGGGGGAGGGGAAGAGACCCAGTACTTC. The variable domain in full, completed from reference TRBV5-4 and TRBJ2-5, reads ETGVTQSPTHLIKTRGQQVTLRCSSQSGHNTVSWYQQALGQGPQFIFQYYREEENGRGNFPPRFSGLQFPNYSSELNVNALELDDSALYLCASSLGGGEETQYFGPGTRLLVL.

There are a few counts of this clone. At one boundary the junction diverges from the germline segment, which might be a read error. The rearrangement uses TRBV27 and TRBJ2-7; the match to TRBD2 covers 10 bases. In germline, CDR1 is MNHEY, CDR2 SMNVEV (reference sequence). This CDR3 comprises 15 residues. CDR3 nucleotide sequence: TGTGCCAGCCGTTTTAGCGGGAGGAGCTCCTACGAGCAGTACTTC. Encoded protein: CASRFSGRSSYEQYF.

The rearrangement uses TRBV7-8 and TRBJ1-5; no clear D. Germline V CDR1 and CDR2: SGHVS, FQNEAQ. CDR3 size: 14 residues. V was trimmed by 1 base and J by 1 base, leaving 5 bases between them. CDR3 nucleotide sequence: TGTGCCAGCAGCTTAGAGACAAGCAATCAGCCCCAGCATTTT. It yields the protein CASSLETSNQPQHF. The full variable domain, in which reference TRBV7-8 and TRBJ1-5 provide the parts outside the CDR3, is GAGVSQSPRYKVAKRGQDVALRCDPISGHVSLFWYQQALGQGPEFLTYFQNEAQLDKSGLPSDRFFAERPEGSVSTLKIQRTQQEDSAVYLCASSLETSNQPQHFGDGTRLSIL.

CDR3 sequence: CASSYHPAGVGYEQYF. The CDR3 bases are TGTGCCAGCAGTTACCACCCCGCGGGAGTGGGCTACGAGCAGTACTTC. This chain joins TRBV6-5 and TRBJ2-7; 7 bases are shared with TRBD2. The CDR3 has 16 amino acids. Germline V CDR1 and CDR2: MNHEY, SVGAGI. With V trimmed by 2 bases and J by 3 bases, 10 bases remained unmatched.

In its sample, this clone was seen once. The chain couples TRBV6-5 to TRBJ1-4; possible D gene TRBD1, 6 bases. Per germline, CDR1 MNHEY and CDR2 SVGAGI. The CDR3 totals 14 residues. Trimming took off 4 bases at V and 8 bases at J, with 14 bases between the two ends. CDR3 sequence reads: CASSLGRGGEKLFF. The CDR3 nucleotides are TGTGCCAGCAGTTTGGGCCGAGGGGGAGAAAAACTGTTTTTT.

This CDR3 is CASGLVRPVNTEAFF. For the CDR3, the DNA is TGTGCTAGTGGTTTGGTACGGCCGGTGAACACTGAAGCTTTCTTT. The chain recombines TRBV12-5 with TRBJ1-1; D gene ambiguous. Germline V lookup: CDR1 LGHNT, CDR2 FRNRAP. There are 15 residues in the CDR3. V was cut by 0 bases and J by 0 bases, with 8 bases left in between.

The chain is built from TRBV30 and TRBJ2-7; 9 bases line up with TRBD2. Germline V gene sequence: CDR1 GTSNPN, CDR2 SVGIG (reference sequence). The CDR3 is made up of 14 amino acids. Unmatched junction bases numbered 6, after V lost 3 bases and J lost 3 bases. The CDR3 region has the DNA TGTGCCTGGAGCCCGACTAGCGGTTTCTACGAGCAGTACTTC. Encoded protein: CAWSPTSGFYEQYF.

The chain employs TRBV4-2 and TRBJ1-1; D is undetermined. The CDR3 is 13 amino acids. Germline V lookup: CDR1 LGHNA, CDR2 YNFKEQ. V lost 0 bases and J lost 0, with 2 bases in between. In nucleotides, the CDR3 is TGTGCCAGCAGCCAAGATCTGAACACTGAAGCTTTCTTT. It translates to CASSQDLNTEAFF.

The rearrangement links TRBV27 to TRBJ1-2; 8 bases are shared with TRBD1. CDR1 and CDR2 (germline): MNHEY, SMNVEV (reference sequence). The V and J ends lost 3 bases and 8 bases, in that order; junction bases with no gene match: 11. The CDR3 is 15 amino acids. The CDR3 sequence is CASSLAQGAPRGYTF. CDR3 sequence (DNA): TGTGCCAGCAGTTTGGCCCAGGGGGCACCGAGAGGCTACACCTTC.

The chain links TRBV2 to TRBJ1-2; D not resolved. V was clipped by 3 bases and J by 3 bases, with 8 bases between them. The length of the CDR3 is 13 residues. Per germline, CDR1 SNHLY and CDR2 FYNNEI. DNA for the CDR3: TGTGCCAGCAGTGAGGAATTTGACTATGGCTACACCTTC. It encodes CASSEEFDYGYTF.

The chain links TRBV27 to TRBJ2-5, with unresolved D. The CDR3 spans 16 residues. V was shortened by 6 bases and J by 0 bases, with 17 bases between the two germline ends. Germline V lookup: CDR1 MNHEY, CDR2 SMNVEV (reference sequence). The CDR3 DNA is TGTGCCAGCAGACTCGACGGGTTGGGGTACCAAGAGACCCAGTACTTC. As protein: CASRLDGLGYQETQYF.